This T cell receptor beta chain was sequenced for a study of blood T cell repertoires in COVID-19. CDR3 size: 15 residues. J gave up 1 base and V 0 bases, and 2 bases lay outside the gene matches. Per germline, CDR1 SGHNT and CDR2 YYREEE (reference sequence). Under the authors' procedure: How many nucleated cells were present was estimated from reference gene primer amplification. TCRdb's copy holds only in-frame clones and misses some; the assay was immunoSEQ multiplex PCR. The DNA was the basis for D and trimming; V, J and clone size are from that table. The sample comprises approximately 32,000 clones, roughly 88% of which are singletons, and roughly 4.5% rests with the top ten.

The specimen was peripheral blood. The V gene is TRBV5-4, the J gene TRBJ2-3; TRBD1 matches 7 bases. The sequence derives from a woman in her 70s with active COVID-19. CDR3 sequence (DNA): TGTGCCAGCAGCTTGGAAGGGGGCCGCACAGATACGCAGTATTTT. Its translation is CASSLEGGRTDTQYF.